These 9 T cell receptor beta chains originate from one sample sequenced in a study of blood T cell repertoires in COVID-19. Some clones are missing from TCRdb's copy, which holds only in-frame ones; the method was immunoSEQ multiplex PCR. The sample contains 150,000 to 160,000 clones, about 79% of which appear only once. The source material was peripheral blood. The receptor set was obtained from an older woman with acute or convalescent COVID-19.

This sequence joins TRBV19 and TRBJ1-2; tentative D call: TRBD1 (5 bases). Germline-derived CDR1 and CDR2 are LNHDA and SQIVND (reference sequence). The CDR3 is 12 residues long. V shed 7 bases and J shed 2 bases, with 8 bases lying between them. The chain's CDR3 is CASNKGNYGYTF. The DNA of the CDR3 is TGTGCCAGTAATAAGGGGAACTATGGCTACACCTTC.

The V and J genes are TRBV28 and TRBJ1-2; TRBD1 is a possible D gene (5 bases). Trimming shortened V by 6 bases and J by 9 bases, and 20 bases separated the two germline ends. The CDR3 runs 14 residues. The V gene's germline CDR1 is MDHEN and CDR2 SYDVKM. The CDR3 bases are TGTGCCAGCAGCGTCCAACGACAGACGCAGCGCTACACCTTC. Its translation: CASSVQRQTQRYTF.

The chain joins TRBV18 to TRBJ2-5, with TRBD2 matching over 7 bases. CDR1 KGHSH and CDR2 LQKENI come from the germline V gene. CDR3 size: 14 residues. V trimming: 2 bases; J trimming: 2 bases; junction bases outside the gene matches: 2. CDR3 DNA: TGTGCCAGCTCACCATGGGGAGGGCAAGAGACCCAGTACTTC. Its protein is CASSPWGGQETQYF.

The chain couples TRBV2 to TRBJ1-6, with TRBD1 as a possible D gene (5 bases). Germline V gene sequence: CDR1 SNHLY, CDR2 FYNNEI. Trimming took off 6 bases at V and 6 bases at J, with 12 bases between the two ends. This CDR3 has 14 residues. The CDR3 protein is CASRQGRANSPLHF. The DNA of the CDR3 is TGTGCCAGCAGGCAGGGAAGGGCTAATTCACCCCTCCACTTT.

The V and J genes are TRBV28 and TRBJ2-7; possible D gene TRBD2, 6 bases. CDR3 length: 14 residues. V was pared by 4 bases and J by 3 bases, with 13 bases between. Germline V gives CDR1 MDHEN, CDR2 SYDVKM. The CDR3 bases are TGTGCCAGCAGTTCGAGAGGGACTTACTACGAGCAGTACGTC. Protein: CASSSRGTYYEQYV.

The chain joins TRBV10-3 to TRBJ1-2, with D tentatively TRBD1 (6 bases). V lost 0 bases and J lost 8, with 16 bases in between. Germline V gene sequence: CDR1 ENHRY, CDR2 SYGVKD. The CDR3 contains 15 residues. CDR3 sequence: CAISESPGGPGGYTF. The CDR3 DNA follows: TGTGCCATCAGTGAGTCTCCGGGGGGGCCGGGAGGCTACACCTTC.

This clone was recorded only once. The CDR3 protein is CASSGGLNLRHEQFF. The CDR3 DNA sequence: TGTGCCAGCAGCGGGGGACTCAACCTTAGGCATGAGCAGTTCTTC. The chain combines TRBV9 with TRBJ2-1, with a possible D match to TRBD2 (6 bases). The CDR3 covers 15 residues. Germline CDR1 and CDR2: SGDLS and YYNGEE. V lost 3 bases, J lost 8 bases, and 18 bases lay in between.

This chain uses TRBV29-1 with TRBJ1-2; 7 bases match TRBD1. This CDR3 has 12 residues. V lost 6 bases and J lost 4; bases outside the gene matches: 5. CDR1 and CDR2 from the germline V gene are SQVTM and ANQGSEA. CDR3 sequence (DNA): TGCAGCGTCTGGACAGGAGCCTATGGCTACACCTTC. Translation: CSVWTGAYGYTF.

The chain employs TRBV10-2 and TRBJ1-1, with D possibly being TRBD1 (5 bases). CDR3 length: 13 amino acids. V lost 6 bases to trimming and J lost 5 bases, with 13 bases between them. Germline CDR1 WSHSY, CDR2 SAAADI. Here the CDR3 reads CASSHPEGTEAFF. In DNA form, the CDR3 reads TGCGCCAGCAGCCATCCGGAGGGGACTGAAGCTTTCTTT.